These T cell receptor beta chains were read from a single sample in a study of cytomegalovirus exposure and HLA in healthy donors. TCRdb's copy holds only in-frame clones and misses some; the assay was immunoSEQ multiplex PCR. The sample includes tens of thousands of clones, 62% of them seen just once. Sequencing was performed on PBMCs. The receptors were gathered from a woman aged 25 to 39 in good health and CMV-seropositive. CDR3s include the opening cysteine and the closing phenylalanine or tryptophan. D genes are given only for firm matches. Part of the rows lack a size; the others show once, few, many or a class for expanded clones.

J: TRBJ1-2
D: TRBD1
size: few
V: TRBV5-1
DNA: TGCGCCAGCAGTCCGACAGGGGACAACTATGGCTACACCTTC
CDR3: CASSPTGDNYGYTF

J: TRBJ1-2
D: .
size: .
V: TRBV6-5
DNA: TGTGCCAGCAGTTTTGACAGGAGTAACTATGGCTACACCTTC
CDR3: CASSFDRSNYGYTF

J: TRBJ2-7
D: TRBD2
size: .
V: TRBV7-2
DNA: TGTGCCAGCAGCCCCTCGGGGGGGCTCTACGAGCAGTACTTC
CDR3: CASSPSGGLYEQYF

J: TRBJ2-2
D: TRBD2
size: .
V: TRBV7-3
DNA: TGTGCCAGCAGCAAGCGGACTAGCGGCCCTACCGGGGAGCTGTTTTTT
CDR3: CASSKRTSGPTGELFF

J: TRBJ2-2
D: .
size: once
V: TRBV11-2
DNA: TGTGCCAGCACCCCTACGAACACCGGGGAGCTGTTTTTT
CDR3: CASTPTNTGELFF

J: TRBJ1-4
D: .
size: few
V: TRBV4-1
DNA: TGCGCCAGCAGCCAAGAGAGAGGGGGAACTAATGAAAAACTGTTTTTT
CDR3: CASSQERGGTNEKLFF

J: TRBJ2-3
D: .
size: .
V: TRBV7-9
DNA: TGTGCCAGCAGCTCCCGGGACACGGACTTATCTAGCACAGATACGCAGTATTTT
CDR3: CASSSRDTDLSSTDTQYF

J: TRBJ2-7
D: TRBD2
size: .
V: TRBV11-2
DNA: TGTGCCAGCAGCTTCTCTCGGGGGGCCTACGAGCAGTACTTC
CDR3: CASSFSRGAYEQYF

J: TRBJ1-2
D: .
size: .
V: TRBV15
DNA: TGTGCCACCAGCAGAGGAGGGGGGGGACCAGCTAACTATGGCTACACCTTC
CDR3: CATSRGGGGPANYGYTF

J: TRBJ2-7
D: .
size: .
V: TRBV11-2
DNA: TGTGCCGGCAGCTTAGGTCGCCTGGTAGGAGGGTCCAACTACGAGCAGTACTTC
CDR3: CAGSLGRLVGGSNYEQYF

J: TRBJ1-6
D: .
size: .
V: TRBV30
DNA: TGTGCCTGGAGCGGGGTTTTGGCCCTCCACTTT
CDR3: CAWSGVLALHF

J: TRBJ2-5
D: TRBD2
size: .
V: TRBV9
DNA: TGTGCCAGCAGCCCCGGGACTAGCGGGGGGGAAGAGACCCAGTACTTC
CDR3: CASSPGTSGGEETQYF

J: TRBJ1-2
D: TRBD1
size: .
V: TRBV7-6
DNA: TGTGCCAGCAGCCCGACAGGGTTTGGCTACACCTTC
CDR3: CASSPTGFGYTF

J: TRBJ1-5
D: .
size: .
V: TRBV7-9
DNA: TGTGCCAGCAGCTTAGGATACAGGGATAGCAATCAGCCCCAGCATTTT
CDR3: CASSLGYRDSNQPQHF

J: TRBJ1-2
D: .
size: few
V: TRBV5-1
DNA: TGCGCCAGCAGCCCCCCGGGGGGGGTCGATAACTATGGCTACACCTTC
CDR3: CASSPPGGVDNYGYTF

J: TRBJ2-1
D: TRBD2
size: .
V: TRBV25-1
DNA: TGTGCCAGCGGCGGACTAGCGGGGGCCCCTCAGCAGTTCTTC
CDR3: CASGGLAGAPQQFF

J: TRBJ2-2
D: .
size: few
V: TRBV6-1
DNA: TGTGCCAGCAGTGAAGCGCACGAGGTTACCGGGGAGCTGTTTTTT
CDR3: CASSEAHEVTGELFF

J: TRBJ2-1
D: .
size: few
V: TRBV13
DNA: TGTGCCAGCAGCTTAGGCCTGGGGACTTCCTACAATGAGCAGTTCTTC
CDR3: CASSLGLGTSYNEQFF

J: TRBJ1-2
D: TRBD1
size: .
V: TRBV5-1
DNA: TGCGCCAGCAGCGGGGGACACCAGGGGGACTATGGCTACACCTTC
CDR3: CASSGGHQGDYGYTF

J: TRBJ1-1
D: .
size: .
V: TRBV19
DNA: TGTGCCAGTAGTATCTTAGCAGGGTCCACTGAAGCTTTCTTT
CDR3: CASSILAGSTEAFF

J: TRBJ2-1
D: .
size: .
V: TRBV11-3
DNA: TGTGCCAGCAGCTCAGGAAGCGGTTTTGGATACAATGAGCAGTTCTTC
CDR3: CASSSGSGFGYNEQFF

J: TRBJ1-2
D: .
size: .
V: TRBV19
DNA: TGTGCCAGTAGTATCCAGGGGACTAACTATGGCTACACCTTC
CDR3: CASSIQGTNYGYTF